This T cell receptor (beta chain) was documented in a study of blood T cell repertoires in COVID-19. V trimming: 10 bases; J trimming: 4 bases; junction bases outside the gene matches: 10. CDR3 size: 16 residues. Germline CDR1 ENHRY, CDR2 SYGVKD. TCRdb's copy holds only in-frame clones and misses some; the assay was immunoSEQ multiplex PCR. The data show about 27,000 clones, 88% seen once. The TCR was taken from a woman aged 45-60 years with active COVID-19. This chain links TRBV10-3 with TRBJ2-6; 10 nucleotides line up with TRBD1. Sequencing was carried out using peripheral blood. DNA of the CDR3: TGTGCCACTTGGGACAGGGGTTTCGCAGGGGCCAACGTCCTGACTTTC. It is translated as CATWDRGFAGANVLTF.